This TCR beta chain comes out of a study of blood T cell repertoires in COVID-19. Study details: COVID-19 samples from acute and convalescent phases originated in the United States, Italy and Spain. The cDNA or gDNA used as material had been derived from T cells, B-cell-depleted T cells, or PBMCs.

V lost 4 bases and J lost 0, with 11 bases in between. The CDR3 is 15 residues long. The V gene's germline CDR1 is SGHNT and CDR2 YYREEE (reference sequence). Clones were sequenced by immunoSEQ multiplex PCR, and TCRdb holds only the in-frame ones, with some missing. The data contain under 400,000 clones, 86% of them singletons. Participants, about 18 to 100 years old, spanned about 26 US areas. Input material: PBMCs or T cells enriched from blood (not recorded which). The chain carries TRBV5-4 and TRBJ1-3; a possible D gene is TRBD1 (6 bases). The source is a woman in her thirties or forties with acute COVID-19. Here the CDR3 reads CASSETQGSGNTIYF. The CDR3 nucleotides read TGTGCCAGCAGCGAGACACAGGGCTCTGGAAACACCATATATTTT.